These 9 T cell receptor beta chains were sequenced from one sample in a study of blood T cell repertoires in COVID-19. Sequenced by immunoSEQ multiplex PCR; TCRdb stores in-frame clones only, minus some. The sample carries more than 150,000 clones, 80% to 90% recorded once. Sequencing input: peripheral blood. All receptors come from a woman over 75 with COVID-19, enrolled during active disease.

The chain employs TRBV6-2 or TRBV6-3 and TRBJ2-1; perhaps TRBD1 as D (5 bases). Trimming removed 2 bases at V and 5 bases at J, with 13 bases between. Germline loops: CDR1 MNHEY, CDR2 SVGEGT. This CDR3 spans 15 amino acids. Here the CDR3 reads CASSYGADPHNEQFF. CDR3 in DNA: TGTGCCAGCAGTTACGGGGCAGACCCCCACAATGAGCAGTTCTTC.

The rearrangement joins TRBV15 to TRBJ2-1, with D possibly TRBD1 on 6 matching bases. The CDR3 covers 17 residues. Germline V gives CDR1 LNHNV, CDR2 YYDKDF (reference sequence). Trimming took off 6 bases at V and 0 bases at J, with 18 bases between the two ends. The CDR3 loop is CATRGGQGLSSYNEQFF. CDR3 DNA: TGTGCCACCAGAGGAGGCCAGGGGCTGTCCTCCTACAATGAGCAGTTCTTC.

V is TRBV29-1 and J is TRBJ2-6; no reliable D call. Trimming pared 5 bases from V and 0 bases from J, leaving 14 bases between. Germline values: CDR1 SQVTM, CDR2 ANQGSEA. The CDR3 runs to 16 residues. The CDR3 reads CSVHAGSSSGANVLTF. In nucleotides, the CDR3 is TGCAGCGTTCATGCCGGGTCAAGCTCTGGGGCCAACGTCCTGACTTTC.

This chain joins TRBV5-4 and TRBJ2-7; D is undetermined. Germline assignment: CDR1 SGHNT and CDR2 YYREEE (reference sequence). V lost 1 base and J 2 bases, leaving 7 bases between the germline ends. The CDR3 has 13 amino acids. Written as DNA, the CDR3 is TGTGCCAGCAGCTTGATCCCTACCTACGAGCAGTACTTC. This translates into CASSLIPTYEQYF. The whole variable domain, filled in from reference TRBV5-4 and TRBJ2-7, reads ETGVTQSPTHLIKTRGQQVTLRCSSQSGHNTVSWYQQALGQGPQFIFQYYREEENGRGNFPPRFSGLQFPNYSSELNVNALELDDSALYLCASSLIPTYEQYFGPGTRLTVT.

This clone was recorded a few times. The chain couples TRBV7-2 to TRBJ2-1; the D gene is possibly TRBD2 (5 bases). The CDR3 spans 13 residues. CDR1 is SGHTA and CDR2 is FQGNSA in the germline V gene. Trimming took 1 base from V and 8 from J, leaving 9 bases between them. As DNA, the CDR3 is TGTGCCAGCAGCTTAGTGTCCGGGGATGAGCAGTTCTTC. This sequence encodes CASSLVSGDEQFF.

V usage is TRBV28 and J usage is TRBJ2-7, with TRBD1 identical over 7 bases. This CDR3 spans 14 amino acids. The V gene's germline CDR1 is MDHEN and CDR2 SYDVKM. J was trimmed by 4 bases and V by 3 bases; bases with no gene match: 6. The chain's CDR3 is CASSFLDRMYEQYF. As DNA, the CDR3 is TGTGCCAGCAGTTTCTTGGACAGGATGTACGAGCAGTACTTC.

This clone was counted only a few times. The rearrangement uses TRBV7-8 and TRBJ2-1, with 10 positions matching TRBD2. V trimming: 1 base; J trimming: 10 bases; junction bases outside the gene matches: 16. The germline gives CDR1 SGHVS, CDR2 FQNEAQ. The CDR3 length is 18 residues. CDR3 bases: TGTGCCAGCAGCTTAGTCGCGCTTCGGACCCTAGCGGGAGCCGAGCAGTTCTTC. Translating gives CASSLVALRTLAGAEQFF.

This chain links TRBV28 with TRBJ2-1; the match to TRBD1 covers 8 bases. The CDR3 is 16 amino acids. In germline, CDR1 is MDHEN, CDR2 SYDVKM. V lost 4 bases to trimming and J lost 6 bases; unmatched junction nucleotides: 11. As DNA, the CDR3 is TGTGCCAGCAGTTACCTTGGACAGGGAAGAGGCAATGAGCAGTTCTTC. It is translated as CASSYLGQGRGNEQFF.

The chain combines TRBV6-2 or TRBV6-3 with TRBJ2-1, with 12 bases lining up with TRBD2. V shed 6 bases, J shed 3 bases, and the junction held 3 bases outside the gene matches. Germline CDR1 reads MNHEY; CDR2 reads SVGEGT. The length of the CDR3 is 15 residues. CDR3 sequence (DNA): TGTGCCAGCAGCCTAGCGGGGGGGTTCTACAATGAGCAGTTCTTC. It is translated as CASSLAGGFYNEQFF.